This TCR beta chain was found in a study of blood T cell repertoires in COVID-19. Study details: The United States, Italy and Spain provided the acute and convalescent COVID-19 samples.

Per the authors' pipeline: Amplifying reference gene primers gave estimates of nucleated cell counts. Profiled with immunoSEQ multiplex PCR; TCRdb holds only in-frame clones, not every one. That table supplies the V and J calls and clone size; D and trimming were determined from the DNA. The sample lists a few hundred thousand clones, 84% occurring once. Germline V gives CDR1 MNHEY, CDR2 SMNVEV (reference sequence). The CDR3 spans 13 residues. V gave up 7 bases and J gave up 4 bases; unmatched junction bases: 5. This sequence was found in a woman under 40 who had recovered from COVID-19. The genes are TRBV27 and TRBJ2-7, with 9 bases that match TRBD1. The sample consisted of peripheral blood. The DNA for the CDR3 is TGTGCCAGCATTCCGACAGGGGGATACGAGCAGTACTTC. Translation gives CASIPTGGYEQYF.